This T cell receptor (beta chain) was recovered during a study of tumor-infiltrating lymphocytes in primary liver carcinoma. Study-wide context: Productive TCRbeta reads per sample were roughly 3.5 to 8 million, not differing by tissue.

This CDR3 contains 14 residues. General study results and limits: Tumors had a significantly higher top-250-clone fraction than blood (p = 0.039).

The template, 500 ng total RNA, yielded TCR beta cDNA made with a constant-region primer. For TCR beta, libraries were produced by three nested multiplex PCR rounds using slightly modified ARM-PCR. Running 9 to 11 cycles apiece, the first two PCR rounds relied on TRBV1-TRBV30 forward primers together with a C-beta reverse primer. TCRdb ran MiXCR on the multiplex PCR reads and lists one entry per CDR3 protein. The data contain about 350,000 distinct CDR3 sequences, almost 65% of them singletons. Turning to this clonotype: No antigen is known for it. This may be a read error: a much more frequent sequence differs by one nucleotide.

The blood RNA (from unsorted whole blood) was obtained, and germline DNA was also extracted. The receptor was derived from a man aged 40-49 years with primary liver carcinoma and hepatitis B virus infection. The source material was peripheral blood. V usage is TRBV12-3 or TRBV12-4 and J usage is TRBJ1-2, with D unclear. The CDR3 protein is CASSHRTYNHGYTF. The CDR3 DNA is TGTGCCAGCAGTCACCGGACGTATAACCATGGCTACACCTTC.